This TCR beta chain appears in the sequencing data of a study of T cell responses to AZD1222 COVID-19 vaccine (dated by TCRdb to the early 2020s). About the study as a whole: TCR sequencing was performed for roughly 250 trial participants, of whom around 210 were given two doses of AZD1222 and around 25 were given two doses of MenACWY control vaccine. Trial participants were enrolled by age into 18-55, 56-69 and 70-plus year subgroups, with about 150, 28 and 57 TCR-sequenced participants respectively.

Results the study describes overall, beyond this receptor: The vaccine-associated CD4 TCRs covered the entire spike protein, and the dominant responses fell in regions 160-218 and 743-854. Nearly half of unique spike-specific TCRs reportedly recognized epitopes outside regions mutated in the B.1.351 and B.1.1.7 variants. Only five to seven AZD1222 recipients were SARS-CoV-2 seropositive at baseline, limiting conclusions about previously exposed vaccinees. No day 14 peak-response samples were available, so repertoires were characterized only after the peak T cell response. Most participants were white British and females outnumbered males, and the authors suggested that clonal diversity may have been underestimated. In the small 56-69-year group, the increase in depth fell short of significance, most likely because of low power. After two AZD1222 doses, both the breadth and the depth of spike-specific TCRs were significantly higher than at day 0 and than in MenACWY recipients.

On this clone: What this receptor recognizes is not known. No base qualities exist here, and no much larger clone lies one base off it.

V was cut back by 2 bases and J by 3 bases, leaving a gap of 5 bases between them. The CDR3 runs 13 residues from the cysteine to the phenylalanine. Just CDR3 DNA is preserved here, 39 bases in frame from base 1. From a lookup of the germline V gene, CDR1 and CDR2 are MNHNS and SASEGT. The CDR3 regions of human TCRbeta chains were subjected to immunosequencing. For the original study's pipeline: TCRs in the repertoires were matched against a reference library of SARS-CoV-2-specific TCRs that had been generated with the MIRA antigen-specificity platform. Breadth was defined as the fraction of unique TCRs that were SARS-CoV-2-associated, and depth was defined as the fraction of total T cells that were SARS-CoV-2-associated. Using the MIRA data, every spike-specific TCR was mapped to the spike region that the TCR reacted to and assigned to either a CD4 or a CD8 class. Log10-transformed breadth and depth values were compared by one-way ANOVA with Sidak's multiple comparisons tests. Drawn from immuneACCESS, this table holds only the in-frame rearrangements with V and J called that TCRdb kept. Clones are partly lost; checked studies trace under half to an unresolved V gene and leave the rest unexplained. V, J and clone size are taken as reported in that table, and D and trimming were inferred from the DNA itself. A total of 160,000 or so clones appear in this sample, just over 90% of them only once. More than 1% of the sample lies in the top ten.

The sample's time point label, decoded: about 28 days (+/-7) after the second vaccine dose. AZD1222 recipients whose second dose came at about 4 weeks and those whose second dose came at about 12 weeks were combined into one group, since spike-specific TCR depth and breadth did not differ between the two schedules. Vaccinee samples were obtained from the UK trials COV001 and COV002, which included a single-blind randomized controlled phase 2/3 trial of AZD1222 (ChAdOx1 nCoV-19) in healthy adults. For TCRbeta chain sequencing, PBMC samples were collected from trial participants at day 0 and at day 28 after the second dose.

This specimen consisted of peripheral blood, obtained 28 days after the second AZD1222 dose. This receptor was taken from an adult who received the AZD1222 COVID-19 vaccine. Recombination joined TRBV6-1 with TRBJ1-5; a confident D gene designation cannot be given. The DNA reads as follows: TGTGCCAGCAGTGAAATGTCCAATCAGCCCCAGCATTTT. This is translated as CASSEMSNQPQHF.